This T cell receptor (beta chain) was recovered during a study of T cell responses to AZD1222 COVID-19 vaccine. The protocol was immunoSEQ multiplex PCR, while the TCRdb copy is restricted to in-frame clones and leaves out a portion. The repertoire holds around 120,000 clones, with 87% as singletons. Trimming took 8 bases from V and 3 from J, leaving 10 bases between them. CDR3 length equals 12 residues. In germline, CDR1 is MNHEY, CDR2 SVGAGI. The study's findings and limits: Reportedly, nearly half of unique spike TCRs recognized epitopes outside B.1.351/B.1.1.7 mutations. Clonal diversity was possibly underestimated; the donors were predominantly white British and more often female. An increase in Spike-specific TCR breadth and depth was observed after two AZD1222 doses.

Note on this clone: Its antigen is not known.

Sequencing used peripheral blood, obtained on day 0 of AZD1222 vaccination. The rearrangement joins TRBV6-5 to TRBJ1-1; TRBD1 might be the D (6 bases). The receptor was derived from an adult in good health. The CDR3 loop reads CASQTGDTEAFF. In DNA, the CDR3 is TGTGCCAGCCAGACAGGCGACACTGAAGCTTTCTTT.